Each of the 15 T cell receptor beta chains below was sequenced from the same sample in a study of beta chain features in type 1 diabetes. Sequencing targeted expressed TCRB transcripts, as all isolated RNA had been reverse transcribed. TCRdb's copy holds only in-frame clones and misses some; the assay was immunoSEQ multiplex PCR. The sample shows roughly 610,000 clones, about 16% of them seen only once. The sequenced sample consisted of naive CD4+ T cells from blood. The receptors originated from a man aged 18 to 29 in good health.

The V and J genes are TRBV28 and TRBJ2-1, with 12 bases aligning to TRBD1. In germline, CDR1 is MDHEN, CDR2 SYDVKM. The CDR3 sequence is 14 residues long. The ends lost 10 bases at V and 8 bases at J; junction bases unmatched: 9. Here the CDR3 DNA reads TGTGCCATCACGGGACAGGGGGCTTTAGATGAGCAGTTCTTC. It translates to CAITGQGALDEQFF.

Details on this clone: Other DNA sequences in the same sample also yield this CDR3. CDR3 residues: CASSRGQKETQYF. The CDR3 DNA sequence: TGTGCCAGTAGTAGAGGTCAGAAAGAGACCCAGTACTTC. This chain uses TRBV19 with TRBJ2-5; D unresolved. This CDR3 is 13 amino acids long. Trimming pared 4 bases from V and 3 bases from J, leaving 9 bases between. Germline CDR1 is LNHDA and CDR2 is SQIVND (reference sequence).

Note on this clone: Other DNA sequences from this sample encode an identical CDR3 as well. This chain joins TRBV18 and TRBJ1-1; 7 nucleotides agree with TRBD1. The CDR3 consists of 14 residues. CDR1 KGHSH and CDR2 LQKENI come from the germline V gene. Trimming removed 2 bases from V and 0 bases from J; junction bases left unmatched: 0. The CDR3 protein is CASSPDRVNTEAFF. The CDR3 nucleotides are TGTGCCAGCTCACCAGACAGGGTGAACACTGAAGCTTTCTTT.

The sample holds a few counts of this clone. The V gene is TRBV9, the J gene TRBJ1-4, with D perhaps TRBD1 (5 bases). The germline CDR1 and CDR2 sequences are SGDLS and YYNGEE. The V end lost 0 bases, the J end lost 5 bases, and 14 bases lay between the germline ends. CDR3 length: 16 amino acids. The CDR3 coding sequence is TGTGCCAGCAGCGTAGACCGGGGCAGCCCAAATGAAAAACTGTTTTTT. This gives the protein CASSVDRGSPNEKLFF.

Only a few counts were recorded for this clone. This rearrangement joins TRBV11-3 to TRBJ2-2; D possibly corresponds to TRBD2 (6 bases). The germline V gene has CDR1 SGHNT and CDR2 YENEEA. The CDR3 has 13 amino acids. V lost 5 bases and J 6 bases, leaving 10 bases between the germline ends. CDR3 amino acids: CASSGDFAGELFF. The CDR3, as DNA: TGTGCCAGCAGCGGGGACTTCGCCGGGGAGCTGTTTTTT.

The V and J genes are TRBV12-5 and TRBJ2-7; D is unclear. CDR1 and CDR2 from the germline V gene are LGHNT and FRNRAP. The ends were cut back, 6 bases at V and 2 bases at J, with 8 bases in the middle. The CDR3 has 12 residues. Here the CDR3 reads CASGRTTYEQYF. CDR3 sequence (DNA): TGTGCTAGTGGCCGTACCACCTACGAGCAGTACTTC.

V and J are TRBV19 and TRBJ2-1; 9 bases are a match to TRBD2. CDR3 length: 15 amino acids. Trimming took 1 base from V and 10 from J; bases not matched to a gene: 8. Germline V gene lookup returns CDR1 LNHDA and CDR2 SQIVND (reference sequence). CDR3 nucleotides: TGTGCCAGTAGTATAGGTCTAGCGGGACCTTCAGAGCAGTTCTTC. As protein: CASSIGLAGPSEQFF. The full variable domain, with the rest looked up from reference TRBV19 and TRBJ2-1, is DGGITQSPKYLFRKEGQNVTLSCEQNLNHDAMYWYRQDPGQGLRLIYYSQIVNDFQKGDIAEGYSVSREKKESFPLTVTSAQKNPTAFYLCASSIGLAGPSEQFFGPGTRLTVL.

This clone was observed a few times. CDR3 sequence (DNA): TGCGCCAGCACGGTGGGAGAATCCTACAATGAGCAGTTCTTC. As protein: CASTVGESYNEQFF. This rearrangement joins TRBV5-1 to TRBJ2-1, with D tentatively TRBD2 (5 bases). The CDR3 consists of 14 residues. V lost 6 bases and J 1 base, leaving 11 bases between the germline ends. Germline-derived CDR1 and CDR2 are SGHRS and YFSETQ.

This clone has more than one count but fewer than ten. The V and J genes are TRBV28 and TRBJ1-2, with unresolved D. This CDR3 is 13 amino acids long. The germline V gene has CDR1 MDHEN and CDR2 SYDVKM. Trimming removed 10 bases from V and 1 base from J, with 13 bases in between. CDR3: CATPVQNNYGYTF. In DNA form, the CDR3 reads TGTGCCACCCCAGTACAGAATAACTATGGCTACACCTTC.

This chain uses TRBV5-4 with TRBJ2-7; D is possibly TRBD1 or TRBD2 (5 bases each). Germline V CDR1 and CDR2: SGHNT, YYREEE (reference sequence). V lost 4 bases to trimming and J lost 6 bases, with 20 bases between them. The CDR3 is 15 residues long. This CDR3 is CASSAYRDPVLEQYF. CDR3 DNA: TGTGCCAGCAGCGCATACCGGGACCCAGTCCTCGAGCAGTACTTC.

This chain links TRBV7-3 with TRBJ2-3; TRBD1 matches at 7 bases. This CDR3 contains 14 residues. Germline CDR1 and CDR2: SGHTA and FQGTGA. Unmatched junction bases numbered 4, after V lost 5 bases and J lost 2 bases. CDR3 nucleotides: TGTGCCAGCAGCCGAGGGACAGACACAGATACGCAGTATTTT. This translates into CASSRGTDTDTQYF.

The rearrangement uses TRBV2 and TRBJ1-1, with D uncertain. Germline loops: CDR1 SNHLY, CDR2 FYNNEI. V was pared by 7 bases and J by 4 bases, with 13 bases between. This CDR3 contains 13 residues. This CDR3 is CASNPGRTTEAFF. CDR3 nucleotide sequence: TGTGCCAGCAACCCGGGCAGGACCACTGAAGCTTTCTTT.

The J gene is TRBJ2-5, the V gene TRBV9, with 8 bases lining up with TRBD2. The CDR3 totals 15 residues. The germline V gene has CDR1 SGDLS and CDR2 YYNGEE. Trimming removed 3 bases from V and 2 bases from J; junction bases left unmatched: 6. The CDR3: CASSESPGGQETQYF. CDR3 coding DNA: TGTGCCAGCAGCGAGTCCCCGGGGGGGCAAGAGACCCAGTACTTC.

This clone occurred a few times. The chain recombines TRBV6-5 with TRBJ2-3; D is undetermined. Germline CDR1 is MNHEY and CDR2 is SVGAGI. The V end lost 8 bases, the J end lost 4 bases, and 7 bases lay between the germline ends. The CDR3 consists of 11 residues. The CDR3 loop reads CASLWADTQYF. The CDR3 bases are TGTGCCAGCCTCTGGGCAGATACGCAGTATTTT.

This clone was seen a handful of times. The gene calls are TRBV29-1 and TRBJ2-5, with a possible D match to TRBD1 (6 bases). V was cut by 8 bases and J by 2 bases, with 15 bases left in between. The germline V gene has CDR1 SQVTM and CDR2 ANQGSEA. The CDR3 sequence is 13 residues long. CDR3 protein: CSSRDTIQETQYF. The DNA for the CDR3 is TGCAGCTCCCGGGACACGATACAAGAGACCCAGTACTTC.